The table lists the clone carrying this TCR beta chain with a count of one. Per the original methods: The authors estimated nucleated cell counts from reference gene primer amplification. Here immunoSEQ multiplex PCR was the method, and the copy in TCRdb shows in-frame clones only, minus some. That table is the source of V, J and clone size, and D and trimming were worked out from the DNA. Among tens of thousands of clones listed, more than 75% were seen once. The entry originates in a study of blood T cell repertoires in COVID-19. At the level of the study: Whether acute or convalescent, the COVID-19 samples came from the United States, Italy and Spain. PBMCs, B-cell-depleted T cells, or T cells were the source of the cDNA or gDNA that made up the material.

There are 13 residues in the CDR3. Germline V gene sequence: CDR1 SGHTA, CDR2 FQGTGA. V was clipped by 5 bases and J by 0 bases, with 7 bases between them. This clonotype was obtained from a man between 45 and 60 years old with active COVID-19. The specimen was peripheral blood. The chain uses TRBV7-3 and TRBJ1-1; D unclear. The CDR3 DNA follows: TGTGCCAGCAGCGCGACTGTGAACACTGAAGCTTTCTTT. This gives the protein CASSATVNTEAFF. The full variable domain, rest sourced from reference TRBV7-3 and TRBJ1-1, is GAGVSQTPSNKVTEKGKYVELRCDPISGHTALYWYRQSLGQGPEFLIYFQGTGAADDSGLPNDRFFAVRPEGSVSTLKIQRTERGDSAVYLCASSATVNTEAFFGQGTRLTVV.